The T cell receptor beta chain described here comes from a study of T-cell memory formation after mild COVID-19. This clonotype has at least ten counts. Germline V CDR1 and CDR2: SQVTM, ANQGSEA. The CDR3 has 16 residues. Trimming pared 6 bases from V and 5 bases from J, leaving 22 bases between. One entry per CDR3 protein, called by TCRdb with MiXCR from the 5' RACE reads. The sample comprises over 14,000 distinct CDR3 sequences, roughly 19% of which are singletons, and around 49% rests with the top ten. The chain employs TRBV29-1 and TRBJ2-2; perhaps D is TRBD1 or TRBD2 (5 bases each). The source is an adult woman who had mild COVID-19 (a few samples of this study predate the infection). Cell type and time point are not known. Sequencing was carried out using PBMCs or a T cell subset sorted from them (not recorded which). The CDR3 loop reads CSVRTQGTPRTGELFF. As DNA, the CDR3 is TGCAGCGTCAGGACTCAGGGAACCCCCAGGACCGGGGAGCTGTTTTTT.